This T cell receptor beta chain originates from a study of cytomegalovirus exposure and HLA in healthy donors. It was with 60 Vbeta and 13 Jbeta primers that the PCR ran. The repertoire was sequenced with immunoSEQ multiplex PCR; TCRdb's copy has only in-frame clones and lacks some. The sample records some 180,000 clones, around four fifths being singletons. Notes on the study in general: Most subjects had HLA-A and HLA-B alleles reportedly predicted accurately by TCR beta sequences. An ancestry cluster, one associated with Asian ancestry, reportedly showed fewer N-insertions than the approximately 720-donor mean in a later analysis. A later analysis showed that HLA-associated TCR beta chains had undergone more clonal expansion than equally common others.

The CDR3 loop spans 15 amino acids. Trimming removed 5 bases from V and 4 bases from J, with 18 bases in between. Germline V lookup: CDR1 MNHEY, CDR2 SMNVEV (reference sequence). On this clone: The antigen is not known.

Sequencing input: PBMCs. The V gene is TRBV27, the J gene TRBJ2-7, with D tentatively TRBD1 (7 bases). This clonotype was obtained from a man in his forties in good health and CMV-seropositive. The CDR3 region is CASSAGDSAGYEQYF. The CDR3, as DNA: TGTGCCAGCAGTGCCGGGGACAGCGCGGGGTACGAGCAGTACTTC.